The rows below give T cell receptor beta chains drawn from one sample of a study of OX40 agonist ivuxolimab in advanced cancers. Clones were read by immunoSEQ multiplex PCR, and TCRdb kept only the in-frame ones, dropping some. This table has tens of thousands of clones, about 90% appearing once. This specimen consisted of CD4+ or CD8+ T cells sorted from blood, obtained in a trial of the OX40 agonist ivuxolimab. These receptors originate from an adult with an advanced solid tumor such as melanoma, head and neck, liver or kidney cancer. Each CDR3 is given with its conserved first and last residue. A D gene is named only where the DNA matches it firmly. Some rows have no size entry. The others give once, few or many, or a class for an expanded clone.

j_gene | abundance | v_gene | len | d_gene | CDR3nt | CDR3aa
TRBJ2-1 | NA | TRBV5-6 | 12 | TRBD2 | TGTGCCAGCGAACTAGCGTACAATGAGCAGTTCTTC | CASELAYNEQFF
TRBJ2-7 | NA | TRBV4-1 | 14 | NA | TGCGCCAGCAGCCAGGGCCAGGGATACTACGAGCAGTACTTC | CASSQGQGYYEQYF
TRBJ2-3 | NA | TRBV27 | 15 | TRBD1 | TGTGCCAGCAGTTTTGGGACAGGGGGCACAGATACGCAGTATTTT | CASSFGTGGTDTQYF
TRBJ2-7 | NA | TRBV5-6 | 15 | NA | TGTGCCAGCAGCTTGGCGGGACTCTCGACCTACGAGCAGTACTTC | CASSLAGLSTYEQYF
TRBJ2-2 | once | TRBV7-3 | 15 | NA | TGTGCCAGCAGCTTAATCGCAGGGAACACCGGGGAGCTGTTTTTT | CASSLIAGNTGELFF
TRBJ2-5 | NA | TRBV5-4 | 14 | NA | TGTGCCAGCAGCTGGGCGGGGCTACCGGAGACCCAGTACTTC | CASSWAGLPETQYF
TRBJ2-1 | NA | TRBV6-1 | 10 | NA | TGTGCCAGCGGGGTGTATGAGCAGTTCTTC | CASGVYEQFF
TRBJ2-3 | NA | TRBV18 | 15 | NA | TGTGCCAGCTGCCCCGATTTGCTCGTCGCAGATACGCAGTATTTT | CASCPDLLVADTQYF
TRBJ2-2 | NA | TRBV2 | 17 | NA | TGTGCCAGCAGTGAAGTATCCGGGATATACGGCACCGGGGAGCTGTTTTTT | CASSEVSGIYGTGELFF
TRBJ1-1 | NA | TRBV11-2 | 16 | TRBD1 | TGTGCCAGCAGTCCCGCGGGAGGGGGCCTTTGGGAGGAAGCTTTCTTT | CASSPAGGGLWEEAFF
TRBJ2-2 | NA | TRBV6-1 | 18 | NA | TGTGCCAGCAGTGATGCGGTATTGGGGAAGCTGAACACCGGGGAGCTGTTTTTT | CASSDAVLGKLNTGELFF
TRBJ2-7 | NA | TRBV6-6 | 14 | NA | TGTGCCAGCAGTCACCCCAGCGGAGTCTACGAGCAGTACTTC | CASSHPSGVYEQYF
TRBJ2-7 | NA | TRBV28 | 16 | NA | TGTGCCAGCACTATCCTGGGGGGGACAGGACGGGACGAGCAGTACTTC | CASTILGGTGRDEQYF
TRBJ2-1 | NA | TRBV5-1 | 14 | NA | TGCGCCAGCGCTGGGGGTCCTGACTACAATGAGCAGTTCTTC | CASAGGPDYNEQFF
TRBJ2-5 | NA | TRBV4-3 | 12 | NA | TGCGCCAGCAGCCAAGCCGGGGAGACCCAGTACTTC | CASSQAGETQYF
TRBJ2-1 | NA | TRBV5-1 | 14 | NA | TGCGCCAGCAGCCCACCTGACGGGGACAATGAGCAGTTCTTC | CASSPPDGDNEQFF
TRBJ2-7 | once | TRBV30 | 14 | NA | TGTGCCTGGAGTGTCGGGACCCTGGCCCACGAGCAGTACTTC | CAWSVGTLAHEQYF
TRBJ2-1 | NA | TRBV14 | 16 | NA | TGTGCCAGCAGCCATCTCTCCGAGGGGGGGGCCAATGAGCAGTTCTTC | CASSHLSEGGANEQFF
TRBJ2-1 | once | TRBV27 | 13 | NA | TGTGCCAGCAGCCTAGGGTCCTACAATGAGCAGTTCTTC | CASSLGSYNEQFF
TRBJ2-1 | few | TRBV6-1 | 16 | NA | TGTGCCAGCAGTGAAATCCTAGCTGGCTCCTACAATGAGCAGTTCTTC | CASSEILAGSYNEQFF
TRBJ2-3 | NA | TRBV7-6 | 15 | NA | TGTGCCAGCAGCTCAATTAGCGTCAGCACAGATACGCAGTATTTT | CASSSISVSTDTQYF
TRBJ2-2 | NA | TRBV4-3 | 18 | TRBD2 | TGCGCCAGCAGCCAAGATGCTTCCGGGAGGGCCCTCACCGGGGAGCTGTTTTTT | CASSQDASGRALTGELFF
TRBJ2-7 | once | TRBV4-3 | 15 | NA | TGCGCCAGCAGCCAAGATCTTTCCCGATCCTACGAGCAGTACTTC | CASSQDLSRSYEQYF
TRBJ1-1 | NA | TRBV5-6 | 14 | NA | TGTGCCAGCAGCTTGGATAACATGAACACTGAAGCTTTCTTT | CASSLDNMNTEAFF
TRBJ2-3 | NA | TRBV19 | 14 | NA | TGTGCCAGTACGACAGGAGTGAGCACAGATACGCAGTATTTT | CASTTGVSTDTQYF
TRBJ2-7 | NA | TRBV10-3 | 13 | TRBD1 | TGTGCCACCCGGACAGGGCCAAACTACGAGCAGTACTTC | CATRTGPNYEQYF